This T cell receptor beta chain is drawn from a study of cytotoxic CD8 clonotypes in ibrutinib-treated CLL. Study-wide context: Response samples were drawn at a median of roughly 13 months of treatment, range 6 to 36.

This table comes from immunoSEQ multiplex PCR, and its TCRdb copy is limited to in-frame clones, with some not included. Of roughly 110,000 clones listed, more than 55% were seen once; the top ten hold approximately 35%. The CDR3 length is 15 residues. V lost 5 bases, J lost 8 bases, and 16 bases lay in between. The germline V gene has CDR1 MNHNY and CDR2 SVGAGI (reference sequence). Sample: PBMCs, taken after 24 months of ibrutinib treatment. This chain joins TRBV6-6 and TRBJ1-6; tentative D call: TRBD1 (5 bases). This clonotype was obtained from a human donor with chronic lymphocytic leukemia. The CDR3 DNA reads TGTGCCAGCAGTCGCCGGACAACTGGTGATTCACCCCTCCACTTT. Translated, it gives CASSRRTTGDSPLHF.